Listed here are 5 T cell receptor beta chains from one sample, sequenced in a study of blood T cell repertoires in COVID-19. Clones were sequenced by immunoSEQ multiplex PCR, and TCRdb holds only the in-frame ones, with some missing. The sample holds about 180,000 clones; about 81% are singletons and the top ten take about 10%. The sample was peripheral blood. The receptor set was obtained from a woman of 80 years or more with COVID-19, enrolled during active disease.

This chain joins TRBV9 and TRBJ2-3; TRBD1 aligns across 7 bases. The CDR3 spans 16 residues. The germline V gene encodes CDR1 SGDLS and CDR2 YYNGEE. V dropped 3 bases and J dropped 2; count of bases not matched to a gene: 9. This chain's CDR3 is CASSGSGGLITDTQYF. CDR3 in DNA: TGTGCCAGCAGCGGATCAGGGGGATTAATCACAGATACGCAGTATTTT.

The V call is TRBV5-4, the J call TRBJ1-2; TRBD1 agrees at 7 bases. Germline CDR1 reads SGHNT; CDR2 reads YYREEE (reference sequence). The CDR3 is 13 amino acids. V shed 0 bases and J 7 bases; nucleotides not matched to a gene: 3. The DNA of the CDR3 is TGTGCCAGCAGCTTGGAGGGGGCCGGTGGCTACACCTTC. This translates into CASSLEGAGGYTF.

J is TRBJ1-2 and V is TRBV6-2 or TRBV6-3, with 9 bases matching TRBD1. CDR3 length: 14 amino acids. The J segment lost 6 bases and the V segment lost 5 bases, leaving 7 bases of the junction unmatched. Germline CDR1 reads MNHEY; CDR2 reads SVGEGT. As DNA, the CDR3 is TGTGCCAGCAGTAACCGGGACAGGGCTCATGGCTACACCTTC. Translating it yields CASSNRDRAHGYTF.

This clone was recorded a few times. V is TRBV5-1 and J is TRBJ2-2; 10 bases map to TRBD2. With 5 bases clipped from V and 6 bases from J, the junction kept 10 bases outside the gene matches. The CDR3 is 16 residues long. The germline CDR1 and CDR2 sequences are SGHRS and YFSETQ. The CDR3 DNA reads TGCGCCAGCAGTTTAGCGGGAGGCGGGTCGGCCGGGGAGCTGTTTTTT. It yields the protein CASSLAGGGSAGELFF.

The gene calls are TRBV29-1 and TRBJ2-3, with a weak D call TRBD1 (6 bases). The CDR3 spans 15 residues. V lost 4 bases, J lost 0 bases, and 14 bases lay in between. Germline values: CDR1 SQVTM, CDR2 ANQGSEA. This chain's CDR3 is CSVGQDYLSTDTQYF. In DNA form, the CDR3 reads TGCAGCGTTGGACAGGATTACTTGAGCACAGATACGCAGTATTTT.